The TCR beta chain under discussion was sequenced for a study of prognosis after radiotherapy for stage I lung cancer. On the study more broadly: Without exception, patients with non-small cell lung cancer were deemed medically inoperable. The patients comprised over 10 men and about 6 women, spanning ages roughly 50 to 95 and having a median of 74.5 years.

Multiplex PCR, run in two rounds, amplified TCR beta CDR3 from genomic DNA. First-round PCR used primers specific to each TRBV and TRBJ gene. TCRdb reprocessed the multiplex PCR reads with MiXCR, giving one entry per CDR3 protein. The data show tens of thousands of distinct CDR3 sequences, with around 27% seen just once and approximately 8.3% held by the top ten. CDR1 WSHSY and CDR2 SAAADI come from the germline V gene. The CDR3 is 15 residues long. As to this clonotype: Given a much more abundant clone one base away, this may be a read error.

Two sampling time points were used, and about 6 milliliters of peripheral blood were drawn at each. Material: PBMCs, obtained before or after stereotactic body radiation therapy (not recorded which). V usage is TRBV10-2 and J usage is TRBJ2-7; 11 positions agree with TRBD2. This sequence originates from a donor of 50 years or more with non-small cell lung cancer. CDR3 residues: CASRNPLAGADDQYF. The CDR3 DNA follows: TGCGCCAGCAGGAACCCACTAGCGGGGGCAGACGATCAGTACTTC.